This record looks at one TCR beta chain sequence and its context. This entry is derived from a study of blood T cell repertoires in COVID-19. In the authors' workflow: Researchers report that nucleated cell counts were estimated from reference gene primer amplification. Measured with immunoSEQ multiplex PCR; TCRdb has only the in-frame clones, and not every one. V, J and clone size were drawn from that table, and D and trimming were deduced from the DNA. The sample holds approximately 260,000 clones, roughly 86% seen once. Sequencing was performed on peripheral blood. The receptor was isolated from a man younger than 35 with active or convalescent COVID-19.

CDR3 nucleotide sequence: TGCGCCAGCAGCTTGGGGCAGTTTAATGAAAAACTGTTTTTT. Translation: CASSLGQFNEKLFF. The V gene is TRBV5-1, the J gene TRBJ1-4; D not resolved. CDR1 and CDR2 from the germline V gene are SGHRS and YFSETQ. This CDR3 has 14 amino acids. The V and J ends lost 0 bases and 4 bases respectively, with 7 bases between them.